Shown below are 24 T cell receptor beta chains from a single sample sequenced in a study of blood T cell repertoires in COVID-19. Clones were read by immunoSEQ multiplex PCR, and TCRdb kept only the in-frame ones, dropping some. The sample has some 320,000 clones; 90% are singletons. Material: PBMCs or T cells enriched from blood (not recorded which). The receptors stem from a man in his fifties or sixties who had recovered from COVID-19.

The chain has TRBV7-3 and TRBJ1-1; a possible D gene is TRBD1 (6 bases). Trimming shortened V by 4 bases and J by 4 bases, and 13 bases separated the two germline ends. The CDR3 runs to 14 residues. Germline CDR1 is SGHTA and CDR2 is FQGTGA. In DNA, the CDR3 is TGTGCCAGCAGCTCATCAGGGGCGGGCACTGAAGCTTTCTTT. It yields the protein CASSSSGAGTEAFF.

The V and J genes are TRBV6-5 and TRBJ1-4; D call uncertain. Germline lookup yields CDR1 MNHEY and CDR2 SVGAGI. This CDR3 is 11 amino acids long. Trimming left V 10 bases short and J 5 bases short, with 8 bases between. CDR3 nucleotides: TGTGCCACCGAGGAGAATGAAAAACTGTTTTTT. Protein sequence: CATEENEKLFF.

This clone showed up just once. This chain connects TRBV6-5 to TRBJ2-7; no reliable D call. The germline V and J ends were trimmed by 0 bases and 0 bases, with 9 bases remaining between them. The V gene's germline CDR1 is MNHEY and CDR2 SVGAGI. This CDR3 is 15 amino acids long. Written as DNA, the CDR3 is TGTGCCAGCAGTTACTCGTCGGGTCGCTCCTACGAGCAGTACTTC. This gives the protein CASSYSSGRSYEQYF.

The chain combines TRBV4-2 with TRBJ2-1, with 8 bases fitting TRBD2. The V gene's germline CDR1 is LGHNA and CDR2 YNFKEQ. This CDR3 has 15 residues. V gave up 5 bases and J gave up 7 bases; unmatched junction bases: 10. The CDR3 reads CASSAYSGGRNEQFF. CDR3 nucleotides: TGTGCCAGCAGCGCCTACTCGGGAGGGCGAAATGAGCAGTTCTTC.

The chain uses TRBV5-1 and TRBJ1-1, with D unclear. This CDR3 contains 16 residues. Germline values: CDR1 SGHRS, CDR2 YFSETQ. Trimming took 0 bases from V and 1 from J, leaving 13 bases between them. The CDR3 bases are TGCGCCAGCAGCTTGGTGGGAGGGTTGGCGAACACTGAAGCTTTCTTT. Its translation is CASSLVGGLANTEAFF.

This chain joins TRBV11-2 and TRBJ2-5, with no clear D. This CDR3 region has 15 residues. Trimming shortened V by 2 bases and J by 7 bases, and 17 bases separated the two germline ends. CDR1 is SGHAT, CDR2 FQNNGV, per germline. The CDR3 region is CASSLTVQMVGTQYF. CDR3 nucleotide sequence: TGTGCCAGCAGCTTAACGGTACAGATGGTGGGGACCCAGTACTTC. The whole variable domain, filled in from reference TRBV11-2 and TRBJ2-5, reads EAGVAQSPRYKIIEKRQSVAFWCNPISGHATLYWYQQILGQGPKLLIQFQNNGVVDDSQLPKDRFSAERLKGVDSTLKIQPAKLEDSAVYLCASSLTVQMVGTQYFGPGTRLLVL.

The V call is TRBV19, the J call TRBJ1-6; 9 nucleotides align to TRBD1. The CDR3 has 14 residues. Germline CDR1 reads LNHDA; CDR2 reads SQIVND (reference sequence). The V and J ends lost 7 bases and 9 bases, in that order; junction bases with no gene match: 7. CDR3 in DNA: TGTGCCAGTACTCCCGACAGGGGGAGTTCACCCCTCCACTTT. It codes for CASTPDRGSSPLHF.

This chain connects TRBV12-5 to TRBJ1-3; D possibly corresponds to TRBD1 (5 bases). Per the germline V gene, CDR1 is LGHNT and CDR2 is FRNRAP. V lost 1 base, J lost 0 bases, and 22 bases lay in between. This CDR3 has 20 residues. The CDR3 is CASGLARWQGLPVSGNTIYF. The CDR3 coding sequence is TGTGCTAGTGGTTTGGCCCGTTGGCAGGGCCTACCGGTCTCTGGAAACACCATATATTTT.

The CDR3 here is CASSRTGAYSELFF. The CDR3 DNA reads as TGTGCCAGCAGCAGGACAGGGGCCTATTCGGAGCTGTTTTTT. The genes are TRBV11-2 and TRBJ2-2; 9 positions match TRBD1. V shed 5 bases, J shed 10 bases, and the junction held 8 bases outside the gene matches. Germline V lookup: CDR1 SGHAT, CDR2 FQNNGV. This CDR3 is 14 amino acids long. Looking up the rest from reference TRBV11-2 and TRBJ2-2 gives the full variable domain: EAGVAQSPRYKIIEKRQSVAFWCNPISGHATLYWYQQILGQGPKLLIQFQNNGVVDDSQLPKDRFSAERLKGVDSTLKIQPAKLEDSAVYLCASSRTGAYSELFFGEGSRLTVL.

The V gene is TRBV5-1, the J gene TRBJ2-5; 10 bases match TRBD2. The CDR3 has 15 amino acids. Trimming removed 4 bases from V and 5 bases from J; junction bases left unmatched: 8. From germline, CDR1 is SGHRS and CDR2 YFSETQ. The CDR3 region is CASSEGLAVSETQYF. The CDR3, as DNA: TGCGCCAGCAGCGAAGGACTAGCGGTATCGGAGACCCAGTACTTC.

V gene TRBV19 combines with J gene TRBJ1-1; 10 nucleotides align to TRBD1. The CDR3 is 16 amino acids. V shed 6 bases and J 4 bases; nucleotides not matched to a gene: 11. Germline V gene lookup returns CDR1 LNHDA and CDR2 SQIVND (reference sequence). CDR3 nucleotides: TGTGCCAGTAGAGATTCCCGGACAGGGGGTTTCACTGAAGCTTTCTTT. It yields the protein CASRDSRTGGFTEAFF.

This clone was recorded only once. This chain links TRBV7-6 with TRBJ2-1; tentatively, D is TRBD1 (6 bases). Germline V gene data show CDR1 as SGHVS and CDR2 as FNYEAQ. The CDR3 spans 14 residues. The ends were cut back, 5 bases at V and 1 base at J, with 9 bases in the middle. Written as DNA, the CDR3 is TGTGCCAGCAGCGCCAGGGGTTCCTACAATGAGCAGTTCTTC. This sequence encodes CASSARGSYNEQFF.

The table lists this clone with a count of one. The genes are TRBV19 and TRBJ1-1, with 7 bases lining up with TRBD1. V shed 1 base, J shed 0 bases, and the junction held 2 bases outside the gene matches. CDR1 LNHDA and CDR2 SQIVND come from the germline V gene (reference sequence). The CDR3 is 15 amino acids. The CDR3 sequence: CASSIAGTVNTEAFF. The CDR3 DNA reads TGTGCCAGTAGTATAGCCGGGACAGTGAACACTGAAGCTTTCTTT. Full variable domain (missing parts from reference TRBV19 and TRBJ1-1): DGGITQSPKYLFRKEGQNVTLSCEQNLNHDAMYWYRQDPGQGLRLIYYSQIVNDFQKGDIAEGYSVSREKKESFPLTVTSAQKNPTAFYLCASSIAGTVNTEAFFGQGTRLTVV.

The V and J genes are TRBV5-6 and TRBJ1-6; D is perhaps TRBD1 (5 bases). The V and J ends lost 4 bases and 5 bases respectively, with 10 bases between them. This CDR3 spans 14 amino acids. From germline, CDR1 is SGHDT and CDR2 YYEEEE. The CDR3 region is CASSRDRHNSPLHF. The CDR3, as DNA: TGTGCCAGCAGCCGCGACAGACATAATTCACCCCTCCACTTT.

The CDR3 DNA sequence: TGTGCCAGCAGGGGACTAGCGAACCAAGAGACCCAGTACTTC. Translation gives CASRGLANQETQYF. The V and J genes are TRBV2 and TRBJ2-5; 10 positions match TRBD2. With 6 bases clipped from V and 0 bases from J, the junction kept 1 base outside the gene matches. CDR1 and CDR2 (germline): SNHLY, FYNNEI. This CDR3 has 14 residues.

This chain joins TRBV7-9 and TRBJ1-1; possible D gene TRBD1, 6 bases. This CDR3 has 15 residues. Germline-derived CDR1 and CDR2 are SEHNR and FQNEAQ (reference sequence). Deletions cut 5 bases from V and 3 bases from J, with 16 bases between. CDR3 nucleotide sequence: TGTGCCAGCAGCAAAGCTGGGGGCGCCTACACTGAAGCTTTCTTT. It translates to CASSKAGGAYTEAFF.

This sequence joins TRBV5-4 and TRBJ1-1; the D gene is possibly TRBD1 (6 bases). This CDR3 is built from 14 residues. The germline CDR1 and CDR2 sequences are SGHNT and YYREEE (reference sequence). With 4 bases removed from V and 5 bases from J, the gap between germline ends came to 15 bases. The CDR3 DNA follows: TGTGCCAGCAGCCCGGTCAGGGGTTTAACTGAAGCTTTCTTT. This encodes CASSPVRGLTEAFF. Drawing the rest from reference TRBV5-4 and TRBJ1-1, the complete variable domain is ETGVTQSPTHLIKTRGQQVTLRCSSQSGHNTVSWYQQALGQGPQFIFQYYREEENGRGNFPPRFSGLQFPNYSSELNVNALELDDSALYLCASSPVRGLTEAFFGQGTRLTVV.

This chain links TRBV7-9 with TRBJ1-1; 7 nucleotides match TRBD1. V shed 6 bases and J 4 bases; nucleotides not matched to a gene: 5. The V gene's germline CDR1 is SEHNR and CDR2 FQNEAQ (reference sequence). There are 13 residues in the CDR3. CDR3 amino acids: CASSRGLITEAFF. DNA for the CDR3: TGTGCCAGCAGTAGGGGGCTTATCACTGAAGCTTTCTTT.

This sequence joins TRBV6-5 and TRBJ2-3, with 7 nucleotides matching TRBD2. Looked up from germline, CDR1 is MNHEY and CDR2 is SVGAGI. The junction had 6 bases not matched to a gene; V was cut back by 4 bases and J by 5 bases. The CDR3 has 14 amino acids. The CDR3 spells CASSLAGAGDTQYF. For the CDR3, the DNA is TGTGCCAGCAGTTTGGCGGGAGCAGGAGATACGCAGTATTTT.

The chain uses TRBV6-5 and TRBJ1-2; no clear D. There are 12 residues in the CDR3. The germline gives CDR1 MNHEY, CDR2 SVGAGI. V lost 7 bases, J lost 0 bases, and 6 bases lay in between. The DNA of the CDR3 is TGTGCCAGCATTAGTCCTAACTATGGCTACACCTTC. As protein: CASISPNYGYTF.

This clone appeared a few times. The chain joins TRBV5-4 to TRBJ1-2; D might be TRBD1 (5 bases). The CDR3 covers 13 residues. V gave up 2 bases and J gave up 6 bases, with 11 bases separating them. Germline V CDR1 and CDR2: SGHNT, YYREEE (reference sequence). The CDR3 reads CASSFWQGDGYTF. For the CDR3, the DNA is TGTGCCAGCAGCTTTTGGCAGGGTGATGGCTACACCTTC.

CDR3 residues: CASRVSGQIQFF. In DNA, the CDR3 is TGCGCCAGCAGAGTGAGCGGGCAGATTCAGTTCTTC. The chain has TRBV10-2 and TRBJ2-1; possibly TRBD2 for D (6 bases). The CDR3 is 12 residues long. The germline gives CDR1 WSHSY, CDR2 SAAADI. The V end lost 6 bases, the J end lost 13 bases, and 16 bases lay between the germline ends.

V is TRBV30 and J is TRBJ1-2; TRBD1 matches 9 bases. The germline CDR1 and CDR2 sequences are GTSNPN and SVGIG (reference sequence). V was clipped by 3 bases and J by 9 bases; unmatched bases: 11. CDR3 length: 14 residues. The CDR3 bases are TGTGCCTGGAGGGACCCGGGACAGGGTGATCGCTACACCTTC. The encoded protein is CAWRDPGQGDRYTF. The full variable domain, its missing parts supplied by reference TRBV30 and TRBJ1-2, is SQTIHQWPATLVQPVGSPLSLECTVEGTSNPNLYWYRQAAGRGLQLLFYSVGIGQISSEVPQNLSASRPQDRQFILSSKKLLLSDSGFYLCAWRDPGQGDRYTFGSGTRLTVV.

The sample holds one count of this clone. The chain links TRBV6-1 to TRBJ2-7; D unclear. V gave up 0 bases and J gave up 0 bases, with 15 bases separating them. The CDR3 contains 17 residues. Germline CDR1 MNHNS, CDR2 SASEGT. CDR3 region: CASSEASSKTSSYEQYF. The CDR3 bases are TGTGCCAGCAGTGAAGCCTCGTCGAAAACCAGCTCCTACGAGCAGTACTTC.